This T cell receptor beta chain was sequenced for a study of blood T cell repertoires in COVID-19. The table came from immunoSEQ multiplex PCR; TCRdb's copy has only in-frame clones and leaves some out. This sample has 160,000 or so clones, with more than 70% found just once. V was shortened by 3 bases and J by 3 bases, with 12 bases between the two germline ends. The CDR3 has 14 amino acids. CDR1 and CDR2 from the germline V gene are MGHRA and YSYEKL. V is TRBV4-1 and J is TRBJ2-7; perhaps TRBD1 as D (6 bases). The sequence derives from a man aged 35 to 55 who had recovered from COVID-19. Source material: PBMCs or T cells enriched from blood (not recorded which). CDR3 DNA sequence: TGCGCCAGCAGCCAGAACGAGGGGGACTACGAGCAGTACGTC. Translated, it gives CASSQNEGDYEQYV.